The rows below give T cell receptor beta chains drawn from one sample of a study of Graves' ophthalmopathy and Graves' hyperthyroidism. TCRdb called the multiplex PCR reads again in MiXCR, with one record for every CDR3 protein. The top ten clones hold around 9.3% of a sample with approximately 160,000 distinct CDR3 sequences, 35% to 50% of them seen once. Sequenced input: peripheral blood. These TCRs come from a man aged 25-45 years with Graves' ophthalmopathy. The CDR3 runs from the conserved cysteine through the conserved F or W. D genes are given only for firm matches. A clone size is listed for some rows: how often the clone was seen (once, few, many), or a class if it is expanded.

TRBV11-2,NA,13,TRBJ2-7,NA,TGTGCCAGCAGACCCCCTGGGGCCGCCGAGCAGTACTTC,CASRPPGAAEQYF
TRBV7-2,few,16,TRBJ2-5,NA,TGTGCCAGCAGCTTAGGGGCAGGGGGGAGCCAAGAGACCCAGTACTTC,CASSLGAGGSQETQYF
TRBV7-8,NA,14,TRBJ2-7,NA,TGTGCCAGCAGCTTAGTGACAGAATTCTACGAGCAGTACTTC,CASSLVTEFYEQYF
TRBV7-2,few,13,TRBJ2-7,TRBD1,TGTGCCAGCAGCCCGACAGGGCTACGCGAGCAGTACTTC,CASSPTGLREQYF
TRBV15,many,16,TRBJ2-5,TRBD1,TGTGCCACCAGCAGAGATCTGCAGGGGGCCGGAGAGACCCAGTACTTC,CATSRDLQGAGETQYF
TRBV6-5,NA,16,TRBJ1-6,NA,TGTGCCAGCAGTTACTCGAACGCCCCCGGGAGTTCACCCCTCCACTTT,CASSYSNAPGSSPLHF
TRBV20-1,NA,16,TRBJ1-1,TRBD1,TGCAGTGCTATAGACAGGGGGCGCTTACTTGTCCGTGAAGCTTTCTTT,CSAIDRGRLLVREAFF
TRBV7-6,many,14,TRBJ2-7,TRBD1,TGTGCCAGCAGCTTAGGAGGGGGCGTCTACGAGCAGTACTTC,CASSLGGGVYEQYF
TRBV6-2/TRBV6-3,NA,13,TRBJ1-1,NA,TGTGCCAGCAGTCCGGTTCACTACACTGAAGCTTTCTTT,CASSPVHYTEAFF
TRBV11-1,many,16,TRBJ1-3,NA,TGTGCCAGCAGCCTCAAAATTACTTCGGCTGGAAACACCATATATTTT,CASSLKITSAGNTIYF
TRBV30,NA,11,TRBJ1-1,NA,TGTGCCTGGTATTCCTACACTGAAGCTTTCTTT,CAWYSYTEAFF
TRBV6-1,few,15,TRBJ1-2,TRBD1,TGTGCCAGCGGTACCTTAGGGGGCCTGCTCTATGGCTACACCTTC,CASGTLGGLLYGYTF
TRBV27,NA,15,TRBJ2-7,TRBD2,TGTGCCAGCAGTCAGGGACTAAATACGCCCTACGAGCAGTACTTC,CASSQGLNTPYEQYF
TRBV28,many,13,TRBJ2-5,NA,TGTGCCAGCAGATCGGCGGCCGGAGAGACCCAGTACTTC,CASRSAAGETQYF
TRBV7-2,many,14,TRBJ1-5,NA,TGTGCCAGCAGCTTAGAAGGGGAGAATCAGCCCCAGCATTTT,CASSLEGENQPQHF
TRBV12-3/TRBV12-4,many,14,TRBJ2-5,TRBD1,TGTGCCAGCAGTTTTGGAGCAGGGGGCGAGACCCAGTACTTC,CASSFGAGGETQYF
TRBV12-3/TRBV12-4,many,13,TRBJ2-2,NA,TGTGCCAGCAGTTTTAAAGGGGACGGGGAGCTGTTTTTT,CASSFKGDGELFF
TRBV28,NA,15,TRBJ2-7,NA,TGTGCCAGCAGTTCGGGGACCAGCCTTTACTACGAGCAGTACTTC,CASSSGTSLYYEQYF
TRBV12-3/TRBV12-4,NA,14,TRBJ2-7,TRBD1,TGTGCCAGCAGTGCGACAGGGGGTCCCTACGAGCAGTACTTC,CASSATGGPYEQYF
TRBV12-3/TRBV12-4,NA,14,TRBJ1-1,TRBD1,TGTGCCAGCAGCCCCCCGGGACAGGGGTTCCGAGCTTTCTTT,CASSPPGQGFRAFF
TRBV28,many,15,TRBJ1-1,TRBD1,TGTGCCAGCAGCAAAGCCGGGACAGAGAACACTGAAGCTTTCTTT,CASSKAGTENTEAFF
TRBV7-2,many,15,TRBJ1-2,NA,TGTGCCAGCAGCTTAGGGGGGAGTGACGTCTATGGCTACACCTTC,CASSLGGSDVYGYTF
TRBV20-1,many,16,TRBJ1-1,NA,TGCAGTGCTATCCGACAGGTGCTCCTGGTGAACACTGAAGCTTTCTTT,CSAIRQVLLVNTEAFF
TRBV28,NA,14,TRBJ1-1,NA,TGTGCCGGCAGTACTCCGGGGGGGGACACTGAAGCTTTCTTT,CAGSTPGGDTEAFF
TRBV20-1,many,14,TRBJ2-7,TRBD1,TGCAGTGCGCCCGGGACAGCCCGATTCTACGAGCAGTACTTC,CSAPGTARFYEQYF
TRBV11-1,once,14,TRBJ1-2,NA,TGTGCCAGCAGCTTACGGACGGCCAACTATGGCTACACCTTC,CASSLRTANYGYTF
TRBV30,many,13,TRBJ1-2,TRBD1,TGTGCCTGGAGTGCAGGGGGAGACTATGGCTACACCTTC,CAWSAGGDYGYTF
TRBV29-1,many,18,TRBJ2-2,TRBD2,TGCAGCGCTAAACCGGTAGCGGGAGGCCCGCTGAACACCGGGGAGCTGTTTTTT,CSAKPVAGGPLNTGELFF
TRBV7-9,many,15,TRBJ1-1,NA,TGTGCCAGCAGCTCCTCACCTCCCAGCGGCTACCAAGCTTTCTTT,CASSSSPPSGYQAFF
TRBV7-8,NA,14,TRBJ1-5,NA,TGTGCCAGCAGCGCCCGGGCCAACAATCAGCCCCAGCATTTT,CASSARANNQPQHF
TRBV19,many,15,TRBJ2-7,TRBD2,TGTGCCAGTAGTTTGGTAGCGGGAGGACCCTACGAGCAGTACTTC,CASSLVAGGPYEQYF
TRBV20-1,NA,14,TRBJ2-5,TRBD2,TGCAGTGCTAGAGAGGTCCTAGCGGGAGAGACCCAGTACTTC,CSAREVLAGETQYF
TRBV20-1,many,14,TRBJ1-1,TRBD1,TGCAGTGCTTACAGGGGCGATGGAAACACTGAAGCTTTCTTT,CSAYRGDGNTEAFF
TRBV5-1,NA,13,TRBJ2-7,TRBD2,TGCGCCAGCAGCAGCGGGGGGACCTACGAGCAGTACTTC,CASSSGGTYEQYF
TRBV6-2/TRBV6-3,NA,12,TRBJ1-2,NA,TGTGCCAGCAGTTACTGGACCTATGGCTACACCTTC,CASSYWTYGYTF
TRBV6-2/TRBV6-3,NA,15,TRBJ1-1,TRBD1,TGTGCCAGCAGCCATTATCAGGACAGGGGAACTGAAGCTTTCTTT,CASSHYQDRGTEAFF
TRBV6-2/TRBV6-3,many,15,TRBJ2-5,TRBD1,TGTGCCAGCAGTGGACAGGGGACGGGCGTAGAGACCCAGTACTTC,CASSGQGTGVETQYF
TRBV5-1,many,14,TRBJ1-6,TRBD1,TGCGCCAGCAGTCCCCAGGGGGTTAATTCACCCCTCCACTTT,CASSPQGVNSPLHF
TRBV6-1,NA,15,TRBJ2-5,NA,TGTGCCAGCACCTCTATAGGGACATCACAAGAGACCCAGTACTTC,CASTSIGTSQETQYF
TRBV6-1,NA,15,TRBJ1-6,TRBD1,TGTGCCAGCACCCAGAAGATGGGACAGGGTTCACCCCTCCACTTT,CASTQKMGQGSPLHF
TRBV7-9,many,16,TRBJ1-6,TRBD1,TGTGCCAGCAGCACCGGACAGGGGGCCTCGAATTCACCCCTCCACTTT,CASSTGQGASNSPLHF
TRBV30,many,14,TRBJ1-6,NA,TGTGCCTGGAGGCCCGCGGGGCCCGACTCACCCCTCCACTTT,CAWRPAGPDSPLHF
TRBV7-2,few,13,TRBJ1-1,NA,TGTGCCAGCAGCTTAGCGGTGGACACTGAAGCTTTCTTT,CASSLAVDTEAFF
TRBV14,many,13,TRBJ2-7,NA,TGTGCCAGCAGCCATGGGGCTTACTACGAGCAGTACTTC,CASSHGAYYEQYF
TRBV6-5,NA,16,TRBJ2-2,NA,TGTGCCAGCAGTTACTCTTCGGTGTTCGGAGGAGGGGAGCTGTTTTTT,CASSYSSVFGGGELFF
TRBV6-5,many,11,TRBJ2-7,NA,TGTGCCAGCAGTTACGATGGGAGGCAGTACTTC,CASSYDGRQYF
TRBV20-1,many,13,TRBJ2-3,TRBD1,TGCAGTGCTAGTTGGCAGGGGGTCGATACGCAGTATTTT,CSASWQGVDTQYF
TRBV30,many,15,TRBJ2-5,TRBD2,TGTGCCTGGAGTCCGCTAGCGGAACCCCAAGAGACCCAGTACTTC,CAWSPLAEPQETQYF
TRBV15,NA,13,TRBJ2-2,NA,TGTGCCACCAGCAGAGATCCCACCGGGGAGCTGTTTTTT,CATSRDPTGELFF
TRBV11-2,many,13,TRBJ2-7,NA,TGTGCCAGCAGCTTGTTCGAGGGGAACGAGCAGTACTTC,CASSLFEGNEQYF
TRBV7-2,many,14,TRBJ1-2,TRBD1,TGTGCCAGCAGCGTTCTACAGGGGGCCTATGGCTACACCTTC,CASSVLQGAYGYTF
TRBV9,many,16,TRBJ1-1,NA,TGTGCCAGCAGCGTAGTTCAGGGGAATAGTCGGACTGAAGCTTTCTTT,CASSVVQGNSRTEAFF